The next 12 T cell receptor beta chains were all read from a single sample in a study of CD8 T cells in ankylosing spondylitis. TCRdb analysed the 5' RACE reads with MiXCR anew, one entry per CDR3 protein. The sample includes around 30,000 distinct CDR3 sequences, about 5.1% of them seen just once. Material for sequencing was blood, either unsorted or a sorted T cell fraction (not recorded which). These TCRs come from a female donor with ankylosing spondylitis or in good health (not recorded which).

This clonotype was counted many times. The gene calls are TRBV24-1 and TRBJ2-7; D is possibly TRBD1 (6 bases). The CDR3 totals 14 residues. V lost 5 bases and J lost 1, with 11 bases in between. Germline assignment: CDR1 KGHDR and CDR2 SFDVKD. The CDR3 region is CATSVRGQSYEQYF. CDR3 DNA: TGTGCCACCAGTGTGAGGGGACAATCCTACGAGCAGTACTTC.

In its sample, this clonotype was seen a few times. The V gene is TRBV9, the J gene TRBJ2-5, with D hard to call. The CDR3 totals 13 residues. V lost 0 bases to trimming and J lost 5 bases, with 8 bases between them. The germline CDR1 and CDR2 sequences are SGDLS and YYNGEE. DNA of the CDR3: TGTGCCAGCAGCGTAGGTCTTTCGGAGACCCAGTACTTC. Translating gives CASSVGLSETQYF.

This clonotype was counted at least ten times. The rearrangement links TRBV9 to TRBJ2-7, with D possibly matching TRBD1 (6 bases). Trimming took 4 bases from V and 5 from J, leaving 19 bases between them. This CDR3 comprises 15 residues. In germline, CDR1 is SGDLS, CDR2 YYNGEE. The CDR3 region is CASSPSTAGDNEQYF. The DNA for the CDR3 is TGTGCCAGCAGCCCCAGCACGGCAGGGGACAACGAGCAGTACTTC.

Ten or more counts support this clonotype. The chain joins TRBV9 to TRBJ2-1, with D perhaps TRBD1 or TRBD2 (6 bases each). The CDR3 is 14 amino acids. CDR1 SGDLS and CDR2 YYNGEE come from the germline V gene. V was shortened by 4 bases and J by 7 bases, with 15 bases between the two germline ends. CDR3 coding DNA: TGTGCCAGCAGCACCCGGACGGGGGCTAATGAGCAGTTCTTC. Translating gives CASSTRTGANEQFF.

This clonotype was picked up a small number of times. The CDR3 DNA reads as TGTGCCAGCAGCCCGGACGAGGAGGGATTAGGTTCGCAGTATTTT. Translated: CASSPDEEGLGSQYF. The J gene is TRBJ2-3, the V gene TRBV9; a weak D match, TRBD2 (6 bases). Germline CDR1 SGDLS, CDR2 YYNGEE. The CDR3 sequence is 15 residues long. V lost 4 bases to trimming and J lost 10 bases, with 22 bases between them.

V and J are TRBV9 and TRBJ1-1; the D gene is possibly TRBD1 (5 bases). V was shortened by 0 bases and J by 4 bases, with 16 bases between the two germline ends. The CDR3 spans 16 residues. CDR1 SGDLS and CDR2 YYNGEE come from the germline V gene. The CDR3 DNA reads TGTGCCAGCAGCGTAGATATTAGGGGCGCGGGCACTGAAGCTTTCTTT. Protein sequence: CASSVDIRGAGTEAFF.

This clonotype was found many times. The chain joins TRBV29-1 to TRBJ1-2, with D perhaps matching TRBD1 (6 bases). CDR1 SQVTM and CDR2 ANQGSEA come from the germline V gene. This CDR3 region has 13 residues. V lost 6 bases and J 3 bases, leaving 14 bases between the germline ends. The CDR3 DNA follows: TGCAGCGTCAGCCAGGGGTTGGACTATGGCTACACCTTC. It codes for CSVSQGLDYGYTF.

This clonotype was counted at least ten times. CDR3 bases: TGTGCCAGCAGCCCTCACGGGGGGACTGGGGCCAACGTCCTGACTTTC. Amino acids: CASSPHGGTGANVLTF. The chain employs TRBV9 and TRBJ2-6; 7 bases are shared with TRBD2. The length of the CDR3 is 16 residues. Trimming took 4 bases from V and 2 from J; bases not matched to a gene: 6. The V gene's germline CDR1 is SGDLS and CDR2 YYNGEE.

This clonotype was observed at least ten times. V is TRBV9 and J is TRBJ2-1; no definite D call. Germline loops: CDR1 SGDLS, CDR2 YYNGEE. The CDR3 spans 16 residues. V lost 0 bases, J lost 0 bases, and 10 bases lay in between. The CDR3 is CASSVGGQISYNEQFF. The CDR3 DNA sequence: TGTGCCAGCAGCGTAGGGGGTCAGATCTCCTACAATGAGCAGTTCTTC.

Ten or more counts support this clonotype. The chain joins TRBV9 to TRBJ2-7, with TRBD2 matching over 9 bases. With V trimmed by 7 bases and J by 2 bases, 7 bases remained unmatched. CDR3 length: 14 amino acids. Germline lookup yields CDR1 SGDLS and CDR2 YYNGEE. The CDR3 region has the DNA TGTGCCAGCTCCCTAGCGGGATCCGCCTACGAGCAGTACTTC. Its protein is CASSLAGSAYEQYF. Filled out from reference TRBV9 and TRBJ2-7, the complete variable domain reads DSGVTQTPKHLITATGQRVTLRCSPRSGDLSVYWYQQSLDQGLQFLIQYYNGEERAKGNILERFSAQQFPDLHSELNLSSLELGDSALYFCASSLAGSAYEQYFGPGTRLTVT.

This clonotype is judged medium-sized. The chain employs TRBV9 and TRBJ1-6; unclear D gene. CDR3 size: 14 residues. Germline-derived CDR1 and CDR2 are SGDLS and YYNGEE. The V end was cut by 0 bases, the J end by 9 bases, with 10 bases between. The CDR3: CASSVDTDSSPLHF. The CDR3, as DNA: TGTGCCAGCAGCGTAGACACAGATAGTTCACCCCTCCACTTT. Together with reference TRBV9 and TRBJ1-6, the CDR3 gives the full variable domain: DSGVTQTPKHLITATGQRVTLRCSPRSGDLSVYWYQQSLDQGLQFLIQYYNGEERAKGNILERFSAQQFPDLHSELNLSSLELGDSALYFCASSVDTDSSPLHFGNGTRLTVT.

This clonotype came up many times. The chain joins TRBV9 to TRBJ2-3; 7 bases match TRBD1. After removal of 3 bases from V and 3 bases from J, the junction contained 10 bases not matched to a gene. The CDR3 runs 16 residues. Germline CDR1 is SGDLS and CDR2 is YYNGEE. The CDR3 coding sequence is TGTGCCAGCAGCGCGTCACAGGGGTTCGGGACAGATACGCAGTATTTT. It is translated as CASSASQGFGTDTQYF.